The 19 T cell receptor beta chains below all came from one sample that was sequenced in a study of T cells after somatic rescue of genetic block. Clones were sequenced by immunoSEQ multiplex PCR, and TCRdb holds only the in-frame ones, with some missing. The table includes 13,000 or so clones, roughly 73% detected once. The sequencing input was peripheral blood mononuclear cells (PBMCs). The origin of the receptors is a boy aged 5-17 years.

CDR3 nucleotides: TGTGCCAGTACCCAAAGGGCTAGCGGGAGATGGGAGCTGTTTTTT. Translating gives CASTQRASGRWELFF. The chain carries TRBV19 and TRBJ2-2, with 10 bases lining up with TRBD2. Trimming cost V 7 bases and J 9 bases; bases outside gene matches: 11. CDR1 is LNHDA, CDR2 SQIVND, per germline (reference sequence). The CDR3 sequence is 15 residues long.

This chain joins TRBV19 and TRBJ1-1; D uncertain. CDR1 LNHDA and CDR2 SQIVND come from the germline V gene (reference sequence). CDR3 length: 14 residues. Trimming took 4 bases from V and 2 from J, leaving 11 bases between them. In DNA, the CDR3 is TGTGCCAGTAGTAGGGCACTCTACAACACTGAAGCTTTCTTT. It encodes CASSRALYNTEAFF.

The chain combines TRBV4-1 with TRBJ2-5; 14 bases line up with TRBD2. Trimming removed 3 bases from V and 5 bases from J; junction bases left unmatched: 8. The CDR3 consists of 17 residues. Germline V CDR1 and CDR2: MGHRA, YSYEKL. The CDR3 DNA is TGCGCCAGCAGCCACCGCGGACTAGCGGGGGGACGGGAGACCCAGTACTTC. Amino acids: CASSHRGLAGGRETQYF.

The chain couples TRBV19 to TRBJ1-2; tentatively, D is TRBD1 (5 bases). V was pared by 5 bases and J by 10 bases, with 14 bases between. CDR1 LNHDA and CDR2 SQIVND come from the germline V gene (reference sequence). The CDR3 contains 12 residues. The CDR3 sequence: CASSVLTGDYTF. The CDR3 DNA reads TGTGCCAGTAGTGTCCTAACGGGGGACTACACCTTC. The whole variable domain, remainder taken from reference TRBV19 and TRBJ1-2, is DGGITQSPKYLFRKEGQNVTLSCEQNLNHDAMYWYRQDPGQGLRLIYYSQIVNDFQKGDIAEGYSVSREKKESFPLTVTSAQKNPTAFYLCASSVLTGDYTFGSGTRLTVV.

CDR3 amino acids: CASSPGGTHTDTQYF. CDR3 sequence (DNA): TGTGCCAGCAGCCCTGGGGGGACCCACACAGATACGCAGTATTTT. The rearrangement links TRBV9 to TRBJ2-3; a weak D match, TRBD2 (6 bases). Trimming pared 4 bases from V and 2 bases from J, leaving 14 bases between. This CDR3 is 15 amino acids long. Per germline, CDR1 SGDLS and CDR2 YYNGEE.

The chain uses TRBV2 and TRBJ2-7; possible D gene TRBD2, 6 bases. The germline V gene has CDR1 SNHLY and CDR2 FYNNEI. CDR3 length: 14 residues. The V gene lost 6 bases and the J gene lost 4 bases, with 16 bases spanning the gap. CDR3 region: CASSKDYLLYEQYF. In nucleotides, the CDR3 is TGTGCCAGCAGCAAGGACTACCTGTTGTACGAGCAGTACTTC.

The chain joins TRBV15 to TRBJ2-4; 7 positions agree with TRBD1. Germline V CDR1 and CDR2: LNHNV, YYDKDF (reference sequence). V was pared by 3 bases and J by 2 bases, with 13 bases of the junction left unmatched. The CDR3 totals 18 residues. CDR3 DNA: TGTGCCACCAGCAGCCCAACAGACAGGGAATTGTCCAAAAACATTCAGTACTTC. As protein: CATSSPTDRELSKNIQYF.

This chain links TRBV5-1 with TRBJ1-4; D possibly corresponds to TRBD1 (6 bases). V lost 3 bases to trimming and J lost 5 bases, with 17 bases between them. The CDR3 is 16 residues long. Germline CDR1 is SGHRS and CDR2 is YFSETQ. For the CDR3, the DNA is TGCGCCAGCAGCTCGACCACAGGGTTAAGGAATGAAAAACTGTTTTTT. This gives the protein CASSSTTGLRNEKLFF.

The gene calls are TRBV5-5 and TRBJ1-6; D unresolved. Trimming removed 0 bases at V and 6 bases at J, with 10 bases between. CDR1 and CDR2 from the germline V gene are SGHKS and YYEKEE (reference sequence). This CDR3 contains 15 residues. CDR3 bases: TGTGCCAGCAGCTTGGTAGGGTCCCTTAATTCACCCCTCCACTTT. As protein: CASSLVGSLNSPLHF.

The CDR3 sequence is CASSADRGYTEAFF. The CDR3 region has the DNA TGTGCCAGCAGCGCAGACCGAGGGTACACTGAAGCTTTCTTT. The rearrangement links TRBV25-1 to TRBJ1-1, with D unresolved. There are 14 residues in the CDR3. Trimming took 6 bases from V and 3 from J, leaving 14 bases between them. Germline CDR1 reads MGHDK; CDR2 reads SYGVNS.

The CDR3 nucleotides read TGTGCCAGCTCACTAGGAAGGGCTAACTATGGCTACACCTTC. Translated, it gives CASSLGRANYGYTF. The chain is built from TRBV18 and TRBJ1-2; D unresolved. CDR1 is KGHSH and CDR2 is LQKENI in the germline V gene. Trimming removed 4 bases from V and 0 bases from J, with 9 bases in between. This CDR3 contains 14 residues.

The rearrangement uses TRBV19 and TRBJ1-6; D gene unclear. Trimming stripped 4 bases from V and 8 bases from J, with 6 bases between. The CDR3 covers 12 residues. Germline V gene sequence: CDR1 LNHDA, CDR2 SQIVND (reference sequence). The DNA for the CDR3 is TGTGCCAGTAGTAGAGGTGATTCACCCCTCCACTTT. Translation gives CASSRGDSPLHF. The variable domain in full, with the rest retrieved from reference TRBV19 and TRBJ1-6, is DGGITQSPKYLFRKEGQNVTLSCEQNLNHDAMYWYRQDPGQGLRLIYYSQIVNDFQKGDIAEGYSVSREKKESFPLTVTSAQKNPTAFYLCASSRGDSPLHFGNGTRLTVT.

The chain combines TRBV5-4 with TRBJ2-2; 12 bases match TRBD1. CDR3 length: 17 amino acids. Germline V CDR1 and CDR2: SGHNT, YYREEE (reference sequence). J was trimmed by 4 bases and V by 6 bases; bases with no gene match: 10. CDR3 sequence (DNA): TGTGCCAGCACCCACCCCGGGACAGGGGGCATCACCGGGGAGCTGTTTTTT. It yields the protein CASTHPGTGGITGELFF.

This chain joins TRBV5-4 and TRBJ1-2, with D maybe TRBD1 (5 bases). This CDR3 spans 15 amino acids. The germline gives CDR1 SGHNT, CDR2 YYREEE (reference sequence). V gave up 1 base and J gave up 2 bases, with 12 bases separating them. CDR3 nucleotides: TGTGCCAGCAGCTTGCTCGGGACGGCCAACTATGGCTACACCTTC. Residues: CASSLLGTANYGYTF.

The V call is TRBV5-1, the J call TRBJ1-4; 11 nucleotides line up with TRBD1. Germline V gene lookup returns CDR1 SGHRS and CDR2 YFSETQ. V dropped 4 bases and J dropped 1; count of bases not matched to a gene: 3. CDR3 length: 16 amino acids. CDR3 nucleotides: TGCGCCAGCAGCACCGGGACAGGGGGAACTAATGAAAAACTGTTTTTT. The encoded protein is CASSTGTGGTNEKLFF.

J is TRBJ1-1 and V is TRBV6-5; no clear D gene. The CDR3 extends over 14 amino acids. In germline, CDR1 is MNHEY, CDR2 SVGAGI. V was cut by 1 base and J by 2 bases, with 8 bases left in between. CDR3 sequence (DNA): TGTGCCAGCAGTTACTACAGTCTCAACACTGAAGCTTTCTTT. This encodes CASSYYSLNTEAFF.

This clone was detected only a few times. The V gene is TRBV5-1, the J gene TRBJ2-3, with TRBD2 matching over 10 bases. Germline loops: CDR1 SGHRS, CDR2 YFSETQ. V shed 0 bases and J 0 bases; nucleotides not matched to a gene: 7. This CDR3 has 18 residues. The CDR3 reads CASSLGLAGVSSTDTQYF. The CDR3, as DNA: TGCGCCAGCAGCTTGGGGCTAGCGGGGGTCTCTAGCACAGATACGCAGTATTTT.

The chain is built from TRBV11-2 and TRBJ2-5, with 7 positions matching TRBD2. The J call is in doubt because the DNA end fits TRBJ2-7 better. The CDR3 consists of 14 residues. Germline V gene lookup returns CDR1 SGHAT and CDR2 FQNNGV. Written as DNA, the CDR3 is TGTGCCAGCAGAACCCAAGCGGGACTATACGAGCAGTACTTC. Amino acid sequence: CASRTQAGLYEQYF.

This sequence joins TRBV30 and TRBJ2-1, with 10 bases fitting TRBD2. V gave up 3 bases and J gave up 4 bases; unmatched junction bases: 12. Looked up from germline, CDR1 is GTSNPN and CDR2 is SVGIG (reference sequence). This CDR3 is built from 17 residues. CDR3 DNA: TGTGCCTGGAGGGGGACTAGCGATCGGTCGCCATACAATGAGCAGTTCTTC. Translating gives CAWRGTSDRSPYNEQFF.